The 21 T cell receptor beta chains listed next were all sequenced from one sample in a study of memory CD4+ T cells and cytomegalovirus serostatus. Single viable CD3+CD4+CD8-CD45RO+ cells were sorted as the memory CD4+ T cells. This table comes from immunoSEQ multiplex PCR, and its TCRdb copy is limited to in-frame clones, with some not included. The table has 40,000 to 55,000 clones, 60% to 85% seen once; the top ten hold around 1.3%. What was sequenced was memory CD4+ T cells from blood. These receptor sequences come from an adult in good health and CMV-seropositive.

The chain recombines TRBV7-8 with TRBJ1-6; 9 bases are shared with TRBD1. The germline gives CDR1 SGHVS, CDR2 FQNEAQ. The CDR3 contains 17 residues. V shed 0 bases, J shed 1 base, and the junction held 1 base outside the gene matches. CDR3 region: CASSLAGQGSYNSPLHF. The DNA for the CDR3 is TGTGCCAGCAGCTTAGCGGGACAGGGATCCTATAATTCACCCCTCCACTTT.

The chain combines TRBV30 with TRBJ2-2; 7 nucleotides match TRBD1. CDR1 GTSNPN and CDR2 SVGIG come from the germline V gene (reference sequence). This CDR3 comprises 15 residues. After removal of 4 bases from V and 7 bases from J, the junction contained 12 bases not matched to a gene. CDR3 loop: CAWKKSDRVNGELFF. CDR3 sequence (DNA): TGTGCCTGGAAAAAATCAGACAGGGTAAACGGGGAGCTGTTTTTT.

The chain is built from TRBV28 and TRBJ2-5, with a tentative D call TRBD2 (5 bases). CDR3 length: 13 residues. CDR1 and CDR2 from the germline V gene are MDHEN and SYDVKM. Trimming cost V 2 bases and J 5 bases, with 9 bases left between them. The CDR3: CASSLGSMETQYF. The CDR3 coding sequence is TGTGCCAGCAGTTTAGGGAGTATGGAGACCCAGTACTTC.

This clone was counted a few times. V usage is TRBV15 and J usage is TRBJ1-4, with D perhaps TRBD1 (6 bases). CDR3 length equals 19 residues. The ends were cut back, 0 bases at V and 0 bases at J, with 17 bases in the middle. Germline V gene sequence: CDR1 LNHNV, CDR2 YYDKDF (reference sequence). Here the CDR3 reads CATSRDQALRQATNEKLFF. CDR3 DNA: TGTGCCACCAGCAGAGATCAGGCCCTAAGACAGGCAACTAATGAAAAACTGTTTTTT.

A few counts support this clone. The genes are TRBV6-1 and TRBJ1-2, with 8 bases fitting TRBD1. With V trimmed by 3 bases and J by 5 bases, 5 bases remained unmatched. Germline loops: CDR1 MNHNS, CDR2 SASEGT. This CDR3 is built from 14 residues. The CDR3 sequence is CASSDDDRGYGYTF. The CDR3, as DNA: TGTGCCAGCAGTGACGACGACAGGGGATATGGCTACACCTTC.

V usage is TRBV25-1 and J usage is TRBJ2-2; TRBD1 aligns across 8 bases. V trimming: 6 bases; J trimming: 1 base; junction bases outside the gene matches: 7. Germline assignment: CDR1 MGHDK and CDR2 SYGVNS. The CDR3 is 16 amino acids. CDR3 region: CASSGRTGRNTGELFF. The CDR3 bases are TGTGCCAGCAGCGGCCGGACAGGGAGGAACACCGGGGAGCTGTTTTTT.

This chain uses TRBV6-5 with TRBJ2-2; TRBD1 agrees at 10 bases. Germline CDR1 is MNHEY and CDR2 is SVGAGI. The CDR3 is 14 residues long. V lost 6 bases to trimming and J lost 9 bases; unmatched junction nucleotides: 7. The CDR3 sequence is CASSRDRGHRELFF. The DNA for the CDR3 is TGTGCCAGCAGCAGGGACAGGGGCCACCGGGAGCTGTTTTTT.

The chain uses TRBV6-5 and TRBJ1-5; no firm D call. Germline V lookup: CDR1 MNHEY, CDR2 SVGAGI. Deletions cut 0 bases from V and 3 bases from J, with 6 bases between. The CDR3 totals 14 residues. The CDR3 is CASSYSPDNQPQHF. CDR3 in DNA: TGTGCCAGCAGTTACTCGCCAGACAATCAGCCCCAGCATTTT.

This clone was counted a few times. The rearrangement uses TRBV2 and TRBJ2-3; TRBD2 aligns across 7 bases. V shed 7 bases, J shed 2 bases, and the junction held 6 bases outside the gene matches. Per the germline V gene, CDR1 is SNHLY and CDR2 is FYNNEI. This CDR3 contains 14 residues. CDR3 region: CASKDWDYTDTQYF. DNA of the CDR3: TGTGCCAGCAAGGATTGGGACTACACAGATACGCAGTATTTT.

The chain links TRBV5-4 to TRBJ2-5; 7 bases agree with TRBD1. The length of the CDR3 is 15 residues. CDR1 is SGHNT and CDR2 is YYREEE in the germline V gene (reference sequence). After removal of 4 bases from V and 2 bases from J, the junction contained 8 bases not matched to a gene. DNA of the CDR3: TGTGCCAGCAGCGGACATGGGACAGCACAAGAGACCCAGTACTTC. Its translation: CASSGHGTAQETQYF.

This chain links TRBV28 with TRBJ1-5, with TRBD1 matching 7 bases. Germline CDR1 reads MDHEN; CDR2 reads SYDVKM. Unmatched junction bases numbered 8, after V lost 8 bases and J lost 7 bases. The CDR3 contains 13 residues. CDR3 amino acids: CASGGTVFQPQHF. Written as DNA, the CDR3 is TGTGCCAGCGGGGGGACAGTGTTCCAGCCCCAGCATTTT.

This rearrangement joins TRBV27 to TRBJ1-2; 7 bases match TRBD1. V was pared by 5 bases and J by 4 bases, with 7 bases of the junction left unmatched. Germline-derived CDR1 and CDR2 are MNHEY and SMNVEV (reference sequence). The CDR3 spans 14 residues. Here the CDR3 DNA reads TGTGCCAGCAGTCCCAGACAGGGCATCTATGGCTACACCTTC. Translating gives CASSPRQGIYGYTF.

The CDR3 is CASSLQGGINEQFF. CDR3 DNA sequence: TGTGCCAGCAGCCTCCAGGGTGGAATAAATGAGCAGTTCTTC. V and J are TRBV14 and TRBJ2-1, with a tentative D call TRBD1 (5 bases). The CDR3 has 14 amino acids. Per the germline V gene, CDR1 is SGHDN and CDR2 is FVKESK. V lost 4 bases and J lost 7, with 14 bases in between.

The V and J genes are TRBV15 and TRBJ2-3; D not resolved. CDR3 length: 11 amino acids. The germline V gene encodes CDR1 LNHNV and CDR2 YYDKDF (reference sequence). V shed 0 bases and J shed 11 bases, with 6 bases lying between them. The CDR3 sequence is CATSRDRKQYF. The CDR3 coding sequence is TGTGCCACCAGCAGAGATAGAAAGCAGTATTTT.

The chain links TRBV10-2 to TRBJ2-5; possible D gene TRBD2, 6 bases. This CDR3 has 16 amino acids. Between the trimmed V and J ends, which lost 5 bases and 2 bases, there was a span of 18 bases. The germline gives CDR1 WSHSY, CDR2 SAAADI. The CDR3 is CASSRERVTFQETQYF. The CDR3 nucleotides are TGCGCCAGCAGTAGGGAGCGGGTAACATTTCAAGAGACCCAGTACTTC.

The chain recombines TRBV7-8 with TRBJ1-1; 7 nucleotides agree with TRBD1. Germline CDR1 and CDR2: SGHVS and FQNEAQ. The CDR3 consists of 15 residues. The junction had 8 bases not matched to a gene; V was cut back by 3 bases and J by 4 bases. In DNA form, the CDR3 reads TGTGCCAGCAGCTTCCTAGACAGGGTAGGCACTGAAGCTTTCTTT. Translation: CASSFLDRVGTEAFF.

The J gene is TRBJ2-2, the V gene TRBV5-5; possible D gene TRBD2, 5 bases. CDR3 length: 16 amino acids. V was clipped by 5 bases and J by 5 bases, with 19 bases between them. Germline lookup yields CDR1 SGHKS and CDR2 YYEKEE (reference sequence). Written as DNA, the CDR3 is TGTGCCAGCAGGCTAGCCCCGTCTATGCGTACCGGGGAGCTGTTTTTT. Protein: CASRLAPSMRTGELFF.

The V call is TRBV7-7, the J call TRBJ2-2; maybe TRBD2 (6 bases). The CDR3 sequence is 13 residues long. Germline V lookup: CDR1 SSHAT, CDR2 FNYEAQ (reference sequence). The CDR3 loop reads CASGETNTGELFF. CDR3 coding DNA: TGTGCTAGCGGAGAAACGAACACCGGGGAGCTGTTTTTT.

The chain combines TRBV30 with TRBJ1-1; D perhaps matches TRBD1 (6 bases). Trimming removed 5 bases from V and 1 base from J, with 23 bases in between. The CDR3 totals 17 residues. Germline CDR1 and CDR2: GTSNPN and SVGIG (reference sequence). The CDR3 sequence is CAWYTTLPGTPNTEAFF. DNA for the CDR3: TGTGCCTGGTATACAACCCTACCCGGGACACCGAACACTGAAGCTTTCTTT.

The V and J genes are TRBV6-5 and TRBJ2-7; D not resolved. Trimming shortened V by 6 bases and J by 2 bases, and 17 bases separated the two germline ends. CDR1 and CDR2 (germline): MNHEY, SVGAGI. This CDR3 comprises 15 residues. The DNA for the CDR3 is TGTGCCAGCAGACAGAACACAGTGTCTCCCTACGAGCAGTACTTC. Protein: CASRQNTVSPYEQYF.

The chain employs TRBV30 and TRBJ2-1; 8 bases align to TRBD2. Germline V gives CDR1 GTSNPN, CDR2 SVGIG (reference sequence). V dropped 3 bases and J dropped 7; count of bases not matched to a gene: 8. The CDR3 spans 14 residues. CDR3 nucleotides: TGTGCCTGGAGACCCGCGGGAGGAATGAATGAGCAGTTCTTC. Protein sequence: CAWRPAGGMNEQFF.